The clone carrying this T cell receptor beta chain was seen more than once but under ten times. The target antigen is unknown. Someone pulled total RNA out of unfractionated whole blood. This sample was included in a study of human T cells and chemical hapten exposure. Overall study context: Among samples, TCR yields varied mainly because of small differences in pooled library volume.

Overall study findings and caveats: Following DPC sensitization, TCRs present above 1 in 1000 frequency showed no change.

It was the library that attached unique molecular identifiers to individual cDNA molecules. Original processing notes: Counts of TCRs in each sample centred on a median of around 92,000 and extended from around 25,000 to 690,000. In TCRdb, the reads were re-called with MiXCR into one record per CDR3 protein. The V and J calls, along with clone size, are taken from TCRdb and not from the paper's own processing. The sample contains 95,000 to 150,000 distinct CDR3 sequences, over 7.5% of which appear only once. The sequenced material came from whole blood. The clonotype comes from a human donor in good health. Some clones in this sample may be carry-over from other donors' samples.

In DNA, the CDR3 is TGTGCCAGCAGCTCATCTGCCAGGACAGGGGCCGGGGAGCTGTTTTTT. This gives the protein CASSSSARTGAGELFF. The chain carries TRBV5-4 and TRBJ2-2; the match to TRBD1 covers 9 bases. CDR1 SGHNT and CDR2 YYREEE come from the germline V gene (reference sequence). This CDR3 comprises 16 residues. With V trimmed by 3 bases and J by 6 bases, 9 bases remained unmatched.